The 22 T cell receptor beta chains below all came from one sample that was sequenced in a study of PD-L1 blockade in urothelial cancer. The data were produced by immunoSEQ multiplex PCR, yet TCRdb's version contains in-frame clones alone and is incomplete. The sample consists of 40,000 to 55,000 clones, 84% of them appearing once. This specimen consisted of PBMCs, obtained around atezolizumab (anti-PD-L1) treatment. Receptors originate from a man aged 35-49 years with urothelial cancer.

The CDR3 protein is CATSRDGTGGEQYF. The CDR3 coding sequence is TGTGCCACCAGCAGAGATGGAACAGGGGGCGAGCAGTACTTC. This chain joins TRBV15 and TRBJ2-7; 8 bases align to TRBD1. This CDR3 region has 14 residues. V lost 0 bases, J lost 6 bases, and 4 bases stayed unmatched. Germline-derived CDR1 and CDR2 are LNHNV and YYDKDF (reference sequence).

The V gene is TRBV29-1, the J gene TRBJ1-3; D is perhaps TRBD1 (6 bases). The CDR3 spans 15 residues. Germline CDR1 reads SQVTM; CDR2 reads ANQGSEA. Trimming took off 0 bases at V and 2 bases at J, with 11 bases between the two ends. CDR3 region: CSVEDSQGTGNTIYF. The CDR3 coding sequence is TGCAGCGTTGAAGATTCACAGGGCACTGGAAACACCATATATTTT.

The chain recombines TRBV5-4 with TRBJ2-5; D is possibly TRBD2 (6 bases). V was cut by 4 bases and J by 4 bases, with 14 bases left in between. CDR3 length: 14 amino acids. CDR1 and CDR2 from the germline V gene are SGHNT and YYREEE (reference sequence). The CDR3 is CASSLGGVRETQYF. In DNA, the CDR3 is TGTGCCAGCAGCCTCGGGGGTGTTCGAGAGACCCAGTACTTC. The full variable domain, its missing parts supplied by reference TRBV5-4 and TRBJ2-5, is ETGVTQSPTHLIKTRGQQVTLRCSSQSGHNTVSWYQQALGQGPQFIFQYYREEENGRGNFPPRFSGLQFPNYSSELNVNALELDDSALYLCASSLGGVRETQYFGPGTRLLVL.

This rearrangement joins TRBV7-6 to TRBJ2-2; 9 bases align to TRBD1. V was pared by 4 bases and J by 4 bases, with 7 bases of the junction left unmatched. Germline CDR1 reads SGHVS; CDR2 reads FNYEAQ. CDR3 length equals 16 residues. CDR3 DNA: TGTGCCAGCAGCTCACAGGGGGCGGGGATCACCGGGGAGCTGTTTTTT. Translation: CASSSQGAGITGELFF.

CDR3 amino acids: CAWSVLAGAGELFF. In DNA form, the CDR3 reads TGTGCCTGGAGTGTACTAGCGGGAGCCGGGGAGCTGTTTTTT. The J gene is TRBJ2-2, the V gene TRBV30, with 11 positions matching TRBD2. The junction had 0 bases not matched to a gene; V was cut back by 0 bases and J by 6 bases. The V gene's germline CDR1 is GTSNPN and CDR2 SVGIG (reference sequence). This CDR3 is built from 14 residues. Complete variable domain (other parts from reference TRBV30 and TRBJ2-2): SQTIHQWPATLVQPVGSPLSLECTVEGTSNPNLYWYRQAAGRGLQLLFYSVGIGQISSEVPQNLSASRPQDRQFILSSKKLLLSDSGFYLCAWSVLAGAGELFFGEGSRLTVL.

The V and J genes are TRBV19 and TRBJ1-2; D unclear. Looked up from germline, CDR1 is LNHDA and CDR2 is SQIVND (reference sequence). Trimming shortened V by 7 bases and J by 3 bases, and 12 bases separated the two germline ends. The CDR3 has 13 residues. DNA of the CDR3: TGTGCCAGTATTTCCCGGGTCGACTATGGCTACACCTTC. As protein: CASISRVDYGYTF.

The table lists this clone with a few counts. The chain has TRBV28 and TRBJ2-3; D possibly corresponds to TRBD2 (5 bases). Deletions cut 11 bases from V and 0 bases from J, with 15 bases between. The CDR3 contains 14 residues. Germline V gene data show CDR1 as MDHEN and CDR2 as SYDVKM. CDR3 nucleotides: TGTGCCGGAGGCCCCGGCGGGAGCACAGATACGCAGTATTTT. It yields the protein CAGGPGGSTDTQYF. Filled out from reference TRBV28 and TRBJ2-3, the complete variable domain reads DVKVTQSSRYLVKRTGEKVFLECVQDMDHENMFWYRQDPGLGLRLIYFSYDVKMKEKGDIPEGYSVSREKKERFSLILESASTNQTSMYLCAGGPGGSTDTQYFGPGTRLTVL.

This clone appeared once. This chain connects TRBV5-6 to TRBJ2-3; TRBD2 matches at 11 bases. CDR1 SGHDT and CDR2 YYEEEE come from the germline V gene. The CDR3 covers 15 residues. With V trimmed by 4 bases and J by 1 base, 2 bases remained unmatched. CDR3 protein: CASSRGLAGTDTQYF. The CDR3, as DNA: TGTGCCAGCAGCCGGGGACTAGCGGGCACAGATACGCAGTATTTT. Together with reference TRBV5-6 and TRBJ2-3, the CDR3 gives the full variable domain: DAGVTQSPTHLIKTRGQQVTLRCSPKSGHDTVSWYQQALGQGPQFIFQYYEEEERQRGNFPDRFSGHQFPNYSSELNVNALLLGDSALYLCASSRGLAGTDTQYFGPGTRLTVL.

In this sample, this clone turned up once. The chain is built from TRBV27 and TRBJ2-7, with a weak D call TRBD1 (6 bases). Per the germline V gene, CDR1 is MNHEY and CDR2 is SMNVEV (reference sequence). V was pared by 6 bases and J by 5 bases, with 14 bases between. This CDR3 has 13 residues. Here the CDR3 DNA reads TGTGCCAGCAGACCGAACAGGGACCACGAGCAGTACTTC. Residues: CASRPNRDHEQYF.

The rearrangement links TRBV30 to TRBJ2-1; TRBD2 aligns across 13 bases. Trimming removed 2 bases from V and 8 bases from J; junction bases left unmatched: 6. The V gene's germline CDR1 is GTSNPN and CDR2 SVGIG (reference sequence). The CDR3 has 15 residues. The DNA for the CDR3 is TGTGCCTGGAGTAGCGGACTAGCGGGAGTCTATGAGCAGTTCTTC. Protein product: CAWSSGLAGVYEQFF.

This chain connects TRBV11-2 to TRBJ2-1; D is ambiguous. The germline V gene has CDR1 SGHAT and CDR2 FQNNGV. Trimming removed 2 bases at V and 0 bases at J, with 11 bases between. CDR3 size: 16 residues. CDR3 in amino acids: CASSLSVTSSYNEQFF. As DNA, the CDR3 is TGTGCCAGCAGCTTATCCGTCACCAGCTCCTACAATGAGCAGTTCTTC.

V is TRBV4-2 and J is TRBJ1-2, with D tentatively TRBD1 (5 bases). Trimming cost V 0 bases and J 3 bases, with 11 bases left between them. Per germline, CDR1 LGHNA and CDR2 YNFKEQ. CDR3 length: 15 amino acids. The CDR3 nucleotides are TGTGCCAGCAGCCAAGATGCCGCCAGGGACTATGGCTACACCTTC. Translated: CASSQDAARDYGYTF.

The chain links TRBV6-1 to TRBJ1-1; no clear D gene. V was cut by 7 bases and J by 1 base, with 13 bases left in between. The CDR3 length is 14 residues. Looked up from germline, CDR1 is MNHNS and CDR2 is SASEGT. The CDR3 protein is CASKDGMGNTEAFF. The CDR3 DNA reads TGTGCCAGCAAGGACGGGATGGGGAACACTGAAGCTTTCTTT.

J is TRBJ2-2 and V is TRBV28, with D tentatively TRBD1 (6 bases). The CDR3 loop spans 16 amino acids. Between the trimmed V and J ends, which lost 6 bases and 9 bases, there was a span of 23 bases. Germline V CDR1 and CDR2: MDHEN, SYDVKM. The CDR3 loop reads CASRPTGDPDRRELFF. CDR3 nucleotides: TGTGCCAGCAGGCCGACAGGCGACCCTGATCGACGGGAGCTGTTTTTT.

This chain connects TRBV4-1 to TRBJ1-5; D uncertain. This CDR3 comprises 15 residues. Germline assignment: CDR1 MGHRA and CDR2 YSYEKL. Trimming took 1 base from V and 4 from J, leaving 11 bases between them. The CDR3 sequence is CASSQAESGNQPQHF. In nucleotides, the CDR3 is TGCGCCAGCAGCCAAGCAGAATCGGGGAATCAGCCCCAGCATTTT.

The CDR3 spells CASSPLAGGFTGELFF. The CDR3 DNA is TGTGCCAGCAGCCCCCTAGCGGGAGGGTTCACCGGGGAGCTGTTTTTT. This chain connects TRBV7-3 to TRBJ2-2; 12 bases are a match to TRBD2. Germline values: CDR1 SGHTA, CDR2 FQGTGA. This CDR3 comprises 16 residues. V dropped 5 bases and J dropped 4; count of bases not matched to a gene: 5.

The genes are TRBV7-3 and TRBJ2-3; TRBD2 aligns across 10 bases. From germline, CDR1 is SGHTA and CDR2 FQGTGA. The CDR3 spans 16 residues. V shed 4 bases, J shed 0 bases, and the junction held 4 bases outside the gene matches. CDR3 sequence (DNA): TGTGCCAGCAGCTCTAGCGGGAGTGGGAGCACAGATACGCAGTATTTT. Encoded protein: CASSSSGSGSTDTQYF.

The genes are TRBV4-1 and TRBJ2-4, with TRBD1 identical over 9 bases. The CDR3 has 14 residues. Germline V CDR1 and CDR2: MGHRA, YSYEKL. V dropped 1 base and J dropped 9; count of bases not matched to a gene: 4. As DNA, the CDR3 is TGCGCCAGCAGCCAAGGGGACAGGGAGGGCATTCAGTACTTC. It is translated as CASSQGDREGIQYF.

V and J are TRBV2 and TRBJ1-2; 10 bases are shared with TRBD1. This CDR3 is 13 amino acids long. Trimming removed 6 bases from V and 7 bases from J; junction bases left unmatched: 5. Germline-derived CDR1 and CDR2 are SNHLY and FYNNEI. The CDR3 sequence: CASRKTGGLGYTF. Written as DNA, the CDR3 is TGTGCCAGCAGGAAGACAGGGGGCCTTGGCTACACCTTC.

The V gene is TRBV7-9, the J gene TRBJ1-2; a possible D gene is TRBD1 (5 bases). The V and J ends lost 5 bases and 5 bases respectively, with 18 bases between them. CDR1 is SEHNR and CDR2 is FQNEAQ in the germline V gene (reference sequence). The CDR3 runs to 15 residues. CDR3 in DNA: TGTGCCAGCAGCCCTAAGACAGTTGCAGTTTATGGCTACACCTTC. It translates to CASSPKTVAVYGYTF.

The chain carries TRBV5-1 and TRBJ1-2; 9 positions match TRBD1. There are 13 residues in the CDR3. With 4 bases clipped from V and 5 bases from J, the junction kept 3 bases outside the gene matches. Germline V gene data show CDR1 as SGHRS and CDR2 as YFSETQ. The DNA of the CDR3 is TGCGCCAGCAGCGCGGACAGGGGTTATGGCTACACCTTC. It yields the protein CASSADRGYGYTF.

The chain recombines TRBV4-2 with TRBJ1-1; TRBD1 agrees at 7 bases. This CDR3 has 20 amino acids. Trimming cost V 4 bases and J 1 base; bases outside gene matches: 21. Germline V gives CDR1 LGHNA, CDR2 YNFKEQ. The CDR3 sequence: CASSLTPGTANWVGNTEAFF. As DNA, the CDR3 is TGTGCCAGCAGCCTTACACCCGGGACAGCGAACTGGGTGGGGAACACTGAAGCTTTCTTT.